Listed here are 18 T cell receptor beta chains from one sample, sequenced in a study of siplizumab effects on memory and regulatory T cells. The data were produced by immunoSEQ multiplex PCR, yet TCRdb's version contains in-frame clones alone and is incomplete. Among 100,000 or so clones, over 90% were seen once, and the ten largest hold 1.3%. Sequenced material: non-Treg CD4+ T cells sorted from blood. These receptors all stem from a human donor in good health.

The genes are TRBV5-6 and TRBJ2-5; D not certain. The V end lost 0 bases, the J end lost 0 bases, and 6 bases lay between the germline ends. Germline V gives CDR1 SGHDT, CDR2 YYEEEE. The CDR3 loop spans 14 amino acids. Here the CDR3 reads CASSLVSDQETQYF. The CDR3 DNA reads as TGTGCCAGCAGCTTGGTGTCAGACCAAGAGACCCAGTACTTC.

This sequence joins TRBV7-2 and TRBJ2-3, with TRBD1 identical over 8 bases. Trimming took 4 bases from V and 14 from J; bases not matched to a gene: 11. The length of the CDR3 is 13 residues. CDR1 SGHTA and CDR2 FQGNSA come from the germline V gene. The CDR3 here is CASSSSDTGGWYF. DNA of the CDR3: TGTGCCAGCAGCTCCTCTGATACAGGGGGTTGGTATTTT.

The sample holds a few counts of this clone. The gene calls are TRBV5-1 and TRBJ2-2, with 8 bases aligning to TRBD2. Trimming cost V 2 bases and J 5 bases; bases outside gene matches: 8. CDR3 length equals 16 residues. Germline V gene lookup returns CDR1 SGHRS and CDR2 YFSETQ. The CDR3 loop is CASSFIAGTRTGELFF. Here the CDR3 DNA reads TGCGCCAGCAGCTTCATAGCGGGAACGAGAACCGGGGAGCTGTTTTTT.

This chain links TRBV19 with TRBJ2-3; D is ambiguous. This CDR3 is built from 12 residues. V shed 0 bases and J shed 8 bases, with 6 bases lying between them. Germline values: CDR1 LNHDA, CDR2 SQIVND (reference sequence). CDR3 in amino acids: CASSIDTGTQYF. The CDR3 coding sequence is TGTGCCAGTAGTATAGATACGGGTACGCAGTATTTT.

In this sample, this clone turned up once. The V call is TRBV7-6, the J call TRBJ2-7; tentative D call: TRBD1 (5 bases). V lost 5 bases, J lost 0 bases, and 11 bases lay in between. Germline V gene data show CDR1 as SGHVS and CDR2 as FNYEAQ. The CDR3 extends over 14 amino acids. The CDR3 is CASSTDSPSYEQYF. The CDR3 DNA sequence: TGTGCCAGCAGCACCGACAGTCCCTCCTACGAGCAGTACTTC.

The V gene is TRBV5-4, the J gene TRBJ2-7; TRBD2 aligns across 11 bases. Germline CDR1 is SGHNT and CDR2 is YYREEE (reference sequence). V gave up 3 bases and J gave up 3 bases; unmatched junction bases: 2. The CDR3 has 14 residues. The CDR3 coding sequence is TGTGCCAGCAGCTCCGGGACTAGCGGCTACGAGCAGTACTTC. This sequence encodes CASSSGTSGYEQYF.

The chain employs TRBV11-2 and TRBJ1-1, with D perhaps matching TRBD1 (6 bases). Trimming took 7 bases from V and 3 from J, leaving 15 bases between them. The CDR3 has 14 amino acids. The V gene's germline CDR1 is SGHAT and CDR2 FQNNGV. The CDR3 spells CASTPDSHYTEAFF. CDR3 in DNA: TGTGCCAGCACCCCGGACAGCCATTACACTGAAGCTTTCTTT.

This chain uses TRBV18 with TRBJ1-1, with D possibly being TRBD1 (6 bases). Germline V gene sequence: CDR1 KGHSH, CDR2 LQKENI. The CDR3 is 16 amino acids. Trimming cost V 4 bases and J 0 bases, with 15 bases left between them. In nucleotides, the CDR3 is TGTGCCAGCTCACAAGGACAGAATACCATGAACACTGAAGCTTTCTTT. As protein: CASSQGQNTMNTEAFF.

With respect to this clone: Mismatch with germline at one junction end may stem from a read error. This sample includes further DNA sequences coding for the same CDR3. The chain employs TRBV6-1 and TRBJ2-2, with D uncertain. This CDR3 spans 13 amino acids. Germline V gene sequence: CDR1 MNHNS, CDR2 SASEGT. The CDR3 spells CASSEVRTGELFF. The CDR3 coding sequence is TGTGCCAGCAGCGAAGTCCGCACCGGGGAGCTGTTTTTT.

The rearrangement joins TRBV19 to TRBJ1-5, with a tentative D call TRBD1 (6 bases). Germline values: CDR1 LNHDA, CDR2 SQIVND (reference sequence). The CDR3 loop spans 15 amino acids. Trimming took off 3 bases at V and 5 bases at J, with 14 bases between the two ends. CDR3 nucleotide sequence: TGTGCCAGTAGTATCGACAGGAACCCTCATCAGCCCCAGCATTTT. This encodes CASSIDRNPHQPQHF.

The chain employs TRBV27 and TRBJ2-3; TRBD2 matches at 10 bases. This CDR3 contains 18 residues. Germline CDR1 MNHEY, CDR2 SMNVEV (reference sequence). The trim removed 2 bases at V and 1 base at J, leaving 9 bases unmatched. In nucleotides, the CDR3 is TGTGCCAGCAGTTTAATGTGGACTAGCGGCGTCGGCACAGATACGCAGTATTTT. It specifies CASSLMWTSGVGTDTQYF.

CDR3: CASGLSGTSGQETQYF. In nucleotides, the CDR3 is TGTGCTAGTGGTTTGTCCGGGACTAGCGGCCAAGAGACCCAGTACTTC. The rearrangement links TRBV12-5 to TRBJ2-5; TRBD2 matches at 11 bases. V was pared by 2 bases and J by 1 base, with 3 bases of the junction left unmatched. The CDR3 is 16 residues long. In germline, CDR1 is LGHNT, CDR2 FRNRAP.

The J gene is TRBJ1-1, the V gene TRBV6-6; D perhaps matches TRBD1 (5 bases). The CDR3 length is 12 residues. Trimming removed 7 bases from V and 7 bases from J, with 13 bases in between. From germline, CDR1 is MNHNY and CDR2 SVGAGI (reference sequence). The CDR3 DNA sequence: TGTGCCAGCACAGGGACGGTTGGTGAAGCTTTCTTT. It codes for CASTGTVGEAFF.

This clone was seen only once. The CDR3 ends on some other residue instead of the conserved phenylalanine or tryptophan, so this is likely a read error. No DNA is shown, since the ends of the CDR3 on it are uncertain; the CDR3 is the one TCRdb lists. The rearrangement links TRBV20-1 to TRBJ1-1. Per germline, CDR1 DFQATT and CDR2 SNEGSKA (reference sequence). Both ends counted, the CDR3 spans 11 residues. CDR3 in amino acids: CSARLGPFLGV.

The CDR3 bases are TGTGCCAGCAGTGAACGCTTCTACGAGCAGTACTTC. It encodes CASSERFYEQYF. V gene TRBV6-1 combines with J gene TRBJ2-7, with D unclear. Germline loops: CDR1 MNHNS, CDR2 SASEGT. There are 12 residues in the CDR3. The ends were cut back, 2 bases at V and 3 bases at J, with 5 bases in the middle.

The V gene is TRBV19, the J gene TRBJ2-7; TRBD2 agrees at 10 bases. The CDR3 loop spans 15 amino acids. J gave up 4 bases and V 6 bases, and 9 bases lay outside the gene matches. Germline V gives CDR1 LNHDA, CDR2 SQIVND (reference sequence). CDR3 amino acids: CASSQGLASLYEQYF. The CDR3 nucleotides read TGTGCCAGTAGCCAGGGACTAGCGAGTCTTTACGAGCAGTACTTC.

CDR3 sequence reads: CAWSVRGGGELFF. The CDR3, as DNA: TGTGCCTGGAGTGTACGCGGGGGCGGGGAGCTGTTTTTT. This rearrangement joins TRBV30 to TRBJ2-2, with 7 bases lining up with TRBD2. With 0 bases clipped from V and 7 bases from J, the junction kept 2 bases outside the gene matches. From germline, CDR1 is GTSNPN and CDR2 SVGIG (reference sequence). The CDR3 is made up of 13 amino acids.

The rearrangement uses TRBV19 and TRBJ2-5; a weak D match, TRBD1 (6 bases). The length of the CDR3 is 14 residues. The V and J ends lost 4 bases and 1 base respectively, with 10 bases between them. Germline CDR1 reads LNHDA; CDR2 reads SQIVND (reference sequence). The CDR3 sequence: CASSTKDSQETQYF. In DNA, the CDR3 is TGTGCCAGTAGTACCAAGGACAGCCAAGAGACCCAGTACTTC.